This record concerns one TCR beta chain sequence. The sample originates from a study of technical replicates of blood from a few donors. Method: immunoSEQ multiplex PCR; TCRdb's copy keeps in-frame clones and lacks some. The sample carries roughly 60,000 clones, 86% recorded once. This CDR3 spans 19 amino acids. Looked up from germline, CDR1 is SGHTA and CDR2 is FQGNSA. After removal of 1 base from V and 0 bases from J, the junction contained 9 bases not matched to a gene. Sequenced sample: PBMCs. V and J are TRBV7-2 and TRBJ2-3, with 11 bases lining up with TRBD2. The sequence derives from a human donor in good health. Some clones in this sample may be carry-over from other donors' samples. The CDR3 loop is CASSLDGLAGGISTDTQYF. In DNA, the CDR3 is TGTGCCAGCAGCTTAGATGGGCTAGCGGGGGGAATTAGCACAGATACGCAGTATTTT.